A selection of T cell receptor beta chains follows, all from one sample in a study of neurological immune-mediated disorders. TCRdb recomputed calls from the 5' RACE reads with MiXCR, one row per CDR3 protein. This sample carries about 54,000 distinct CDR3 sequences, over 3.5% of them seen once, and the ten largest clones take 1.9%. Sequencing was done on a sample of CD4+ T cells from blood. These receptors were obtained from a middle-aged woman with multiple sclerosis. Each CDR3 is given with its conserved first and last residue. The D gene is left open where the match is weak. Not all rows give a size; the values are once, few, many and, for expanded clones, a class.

CDR3aa: CSGGSGTGRTNEQFF; CDR3nt: TGCAGCGGGGGTTCCGGGACAGGGAGAACAAATGAGCAGTTCTTC; d_gene: TRBD1; abundance: many; j_gene: TRBJ2-1; v_gene: TRBV29-1
CDR3aa: CASTRGSAYNEQFF; CDR3nt: TGTGCCAGCACCCGGGGATCGGCGTACAATGAGCAGTTCTTC; d_gene: NA; abundance: many; j_gene: TRBJ2-1; v_gene: TRBV3-1
CDR3aa: CASRKETGGWNEQFF; CDR3nt: TGTGCCAGCAGAAAAGAGACAGGGGGCTGGAATGAGCAGTTCTTC; d_gene: TRBD1; abundance: many; j_gene: TRBJ2-1; v_gene: TRBV7-2
CDR3aa: CASSAFYQPQHF; CDR3nt: TGTGCCAGCAGCGCTTTTTATCAGCCCCAGCATTTT; d_gene: NA; abundance: many; j_gene: TRBJ1-5; v_gene: TRBV6-1
CDR3aa: CASSLNSPDEKLFF; CDR3nt: TGTGCCAGCAGCTTGAATTCGCCGGACGAAAAACTGTTTTTT; d_gene: NA; abundance: many; j_gene: TRBJ1-4; v_gene: TRBV5-6
CDR3aa: CASSILAGYNNEQFF; CDR3nt: TGTGCCAGCAGCATCTTAGCGGGGTACAACAATGAGCAGTTCTTC; d_gene: TRBD2; abundance: many; j_gene: TRBJ2-1; v_gene: TRBV9
CDR3aa: CASSFSPRGRYEQYF; CDR3nt: TGCGCCAGCAGCTTTTCACCCCGCGGGAGGTACGAGCAGTACTTC; d_gene: TRBD2; abundance: many; j_gene: TRBJ2-7; v_gene: TRBV4-1
CDR3aa: CASSQRQGGKTEAFF; CDR3nt: TGCGCCAGCAGCCAAAGGCAGGGAGGCAAAACTGAAGCTTTCTTT; d_gene: NA; abundance: many; j_gene: TRBJ1-1; v_gene: TRBV4-1
CDR3aa: CASSLAPGFASF; CDR3nt: TGTGCCAGCAGCTTAGCGCCGGGGTTTGCCAGCTTC; d_gene: NA; abundance: many; j_gene: TRBJ2-7; v_gene: TRBV7-2
CDR3aa: CASSSSTSGDSYEQYF; CDR3nt: TGTGCCAGCAGTTCCTCGACTAGCGGGGACTCCTACGAGCAGTACTTC; d_gene: TRBD2; abundance: many; j_gene: TRBJ2-7; v_gene: TRBV6-2/TRBV6-3
CDR3aa: CASSLDISQGTQYF; CDR3nt: TGTGCCAGCAGCTTAGATATCTCCCAAGGTACCCAGTACTTC; d_gene: NA; abundance: many; j_gene: TRBJ2-5; v_gene: TRBV11-2
CDR3aa: CASSSDRGSYNEQFF; CDR3nt: TGTGCCAGCAGCTCGGACAGGGGTTCCTACAATGAGCAGTTCTTC; d_gene: TRBD1; abundance: many; j_gene: TRBJ2-1; v_gene: TRBV7-2
CDR3aa: CASSSNHLSGNTIYF; CDR3nt: TGCGCCAGCAGCTCGAATCACCTTTCTGGAAACACCATATATTTT; d_gene: NA; abundance: many; j_gene: TRBJ1-3; v_gene: TRBV5-1
CDR3aa: CASTTSGGASLYTQYF; CDR3nt: TGCGCCAGCACCACTAGCGGGGGGGCCAGTCTATATACGCAGTATTTT; d_gene: TRBD2; abundance: many; j_gene: TRBJ2-3; v_gene: TRBV5-1
CDR3aa: CASSKGAERGTDTQYF; CDR3nt: TGTGCCAGCAGCAAAGGGGCGGAAAGGGGCACAGATACGCAGTATTTT; d_gene: NA; abundance: many; j_gene: TRBJ2-3; v_gene: TRBV21-1
CDR3aa: CASSRPGQDYGYTF; CDR3nt: TGCGCCAGCAGCCGGCCCGGACAGGACTATGGCTACACCTTC; d_gene: TRBD1; abundance: many; j_gene: TRBJ1-2; v_gene: TRBV4-1
CDR3aa: CASSAVIGDTQYF; CDR3nt: TGTGCCAGCAGCGCTGTGATCGGAGATACGCAGTATTTT; d_gene: NA; abundance: many; j_gene: TRBJ2-3; v_gene: TRBV7-3
CDR3aa: CASSLAGLSYEQYF; CDR3nt: TGTGCCAGCAGCTTAGCGGGACTATCCTACGAGCAGTACTTC; d_gene: TRBD2; abundance: many; j_gene: TRBJ2-7; v_gene: TRBV7-2
CDR3aa: CASSPGRGGGAETGELFF; CDR3nt: TGCGCCAGCAGCCCCGGGAGGGGCGGGGGGGCGGAAACCGGGGAGCTGTTTTTT; d_gene: TRBD2; abundance: many; j_gene: TRBJ2-2; v_gene: TRBV4-1
CDR3aa: CASSLGTGATNEKLFF; CDR3nt: TGCGCCAGCAGCTTGGGGACAGGGGCAACTAATGAAAAACTGTTTTTT; d_gene: TRBD1; abundance: many; j_gene: TRBJ1-4; v_gene: TRBV5-1
CDR3aa: CASSLAKAGNEQYF; CDR3nt: TGTGCCAGCAGCTTAGCGAAGGCAGGGAATGAGCAGTACTTC; d_gene: NA; abundance: many; j_gene: TRBJ2-7; v_gene: TRBV7-9
CDR3aa: CASSPPWTEPLAKNIQYF; CDR3nt: TGTGCCAGCAGCCCCCCCTGGACGGAACCCCTAGCCAAAAACATTCAGTACTTC; d_gene: NA; abundance: many; j_gene: TRBJ2-4; v_gene: TRBV12-3/TRBV12-4
CDR3aa: CASSLPTTDEETQYF; CDR3nt: TGCGCCAGCAGCTTACCAACTACCGACGAAGAGACCCAGTACTTC; d_gene: NA; abundance: many; j_gene: TRBJ2-5; v_gene: TRBV5-1
CDR3aa: CASSLQGSNEKLFF; CDR3nt: TGTGCCAGCAGCTTACAGGGGTCTAATGAAAAACTGTTTTTT; d_gene: NA; abundance: many; j_gene: TRBJ1-4; v_gene: TRBV7-2
CDR3aa: CASSVGTASSGNTIYF; CDR3nt: TGTGCCAGCAGCGTGGGGACGGCGAGCTCTGGAAACACCATATATTTT; d_gene: NA; abundance: many; j_gene: TRBJ1-3; v_gene: TRBV9
CDR3aa: CASSLLAGGSQPSYNEQFF; CDR3nt: TGCGCCAGCAGCTTACTAGCGGGGGGGTCTCAGCCTTCCTACAATGAGCAGTTCTTC; d_gene: TRBD2; abundance: many; j_gene: TRBJ2-1; v_gene: TRBV5-1
CDR3aa: CRPGLAGGRGNEQFF; CDR3nt: TGCAGACCGGGACTAGCGGGGGGGAGGGGCAATGAGCAGTTCTTC; d_gene: TRBD2; abundance: NA; j_gene: TRBJ2-1; v_gene: TRBV20-1
CDR3aa: CASSLGDSLKINAGELFF; CDR3nt: TGTGCCAGTAGCTTAGGGGACAGTCTAAAAATTAACGCCGGGGAGCTGTTTTTT; d_gene: TRBD1; abundance: NA; j_gene: TRBJ2-2; v_gene: TRBV11-3
CDR3aa: CASSHRKLNYGYTF; CDR3nt: TGCGCCAGCAGCCATCGCAAGCTCAACTATGGCTACACCTTC; d_gene: NA; abundance: many; j_gene: TRBJ1-2; v_gene: TRBV4-1
CDR3aa: CASSLGPGNTGELFF; CDR3nt: TGTGCCAGCAGCTTAGGCCCGGGAAACACCGGGGAGCTGTTTTTT; d_gene: NA; abundance: NA; j_gene: TRBJ2-2; v_gene: TRBV7-2
CDR3aa: CASSRQWGRNTGELFF; CDR3nt: TGCGCCAGCAGCCGTCAATGGGGGCGGAACACCGGGGAGCTGTTTTTT; d_gene: NA; abundance: many; j_gene: TRBJ2-2; v_gene: TRBV4-1